These 3 T cell receptor beta chains were all obtained from the same sample, sequenced in a study of vaccination effects on CD4 cells after COVID-19. The antigens these receptors bind are not known. Generated by immunoSEQ multiplex PCR, the TCRdb table keeps only in-frame clones and is missing some. This sample carries 25,000 or so clones, approximately 71% of them seen once, and the ten largest clones take approximately 13%. Antigen-specific CD4+ T cells were expanded (with viral peptide pools) by the ViraFEST assay ahead of sequencing. At the end of about 10 days of culture, CD4+ T cells were isolated. Vaccine recipients had no previous SARS-CoV-2 infection; their nucleocapsid antibodies were negative. The specimen was CD4+ T cells from PBMCs cultured with HCoV-OC43 spike peptides, collected before COVID-19 vaccination. As for subset: HCoV-OC43 spike overlapping peptide pool stimulation. The source is a human donor who received a COVID-19 vaccine.

The chain couples TRBV12-3 or TRBV12-4 to TRBJ1-4; the D gene is possibly TRBD1 (5 bases). The CDR3 consists of 12 residues. Trimming shortened V by 3 bases and J by 13 bases, and 12 bases separated the two germline ends. The CDR3 nucleotides are TGTGCCAGCAGTTTGGGACGTAGGGTACTGTTTTTT. It specifies CASSLGRRVLFF.

The chain links TRBV2 to TRBJ1-6; TRBD1 aligns across 7 bases. CDR3 length: 15 amino acids. Germline V gene sequence: CDR1 SNHLY, CDR2 FYNNEI. The trim removed 4 bases at V and 7 bases at J, leaving 7 bases unmatched. CDR3 bases: TGTGCCAGCAGTGTGTGGACAGGTGTCAATTCACCCCTCCACTTT. This sequence encodes CASSVWTGVNSPLHF.

V usage is TRBV15 and J usage is TRBJ2-7; weak D call: TRBD1 (6 bases). CDR3 length: 13 residues. Per germline, CDR1 LNHNV and CDR2 YYDKDF (reference sequence). Trimming took off 4 bases at V and 0 bases at J, with 7 bases between the two ends. In DNA, the CDR3 is TGTGCCACCAGCAAGGGGGTCTCCTACGAGCAGTACTTC. Protein: CATSKGVSYEQYF.